These 26 T cell receptor beta chains share one sample of origin, sequenced in a study of blood T cell repertoires in COVID-19. Assay used: immunoSEQ multiplex PCR; TCRdb lists only in-frame clones, some missing. The top ten clones hold 2% to 2.5% of a sample with around 280,000 clones, around 85% of them seen once. The sample consisted of peripheral blood. These receptors all come from a woman aged 30 to 39 who had recovered from COVID-19.

This clone appeared once. The rearrangement joins TRBV3-1 (or the pseudogene TRBV3-2) to TRBJ2-5; D unclear. The ends were cut back, 6 bases at V and 1 base at J, with 15 bases in the middle. Looked up from germline, CDR1 is LGHDT and CDR2 is YNNKEL (reference sequence). The CDR3 has 15 amino acids. The CDR3 reads CASRQNEASQETQYF. Written as DNA, the CDR3 is TGTGCCAGCAGACAAAACGAGGCGTCCCAAGAGACCCAGTACTTC.

CDR3 in DNA: TGTGCCAGCAGGGGGACAGGGGCTAAAGGCTACACCTTC. Amino acid sequence: CASRGTGAKGYTF. The V call is TRBV2, the J call TRBJ1-2, with 10 nucleotides matching TRBD1. Per the germline V gene, CDR1 is SNHLY and CDR2 is FYNNEI. With V trimmed by 6 bases and J by 8 bases, 6 bases remained unmatched. This CDR3 comprises 13 residues.

The chain combines TRBV28 with TRBJ2-4; TRBD1 is a possible D gene (5 bases). Trimming removed 5 bases from V and 3 bases from J, with 11 bases in between. The CDR3 spans 14 residues. In germline, CDR1 is MDHEN, CDR2 SYDVKM. CDR3 nucleotides: TGTGCCAGCAGTCCCGGACATCTCAAAAACATTCAGTACTTC. Residues: CASSPGHLKNIQYF.

The V and J genes are TRBV6-2 or TRBV6-3 and TRBJ2-7; 10 bases line up with TRBD2. Trimming at V came to 2 bases and at J to 6 bases, leaving 13 bases not matched to a gene. The CDR3 length is 17 residues. Germline V gene data show CDR1 as MNHEY and CDR2 as SVGEGT. CDR3 nucleotide sequence: TGTGCCAGCAGTTACCGCCGTCGGAGCGGGAGGGTACCCGAGCAGTACTTC. Its protein is CASSYRRRSGRVPEQYF.

V and J are TRBV6-5 and TRBJ2-1, with TRBD1 matching 11 bases. Germline CDR1 and CDR2: MNHEY and SVGAGI. The length of the CDR3 is 15 residues. Trimming took 11 bases from V and 8 from J; bases not matched to a gene: 14. As DNA, the CDR3 is TGTGCCTGTGTATCCGGGACAGGGGGTTTGTATGAGCAGTTCTTC. Translating gives CACVSGTGGLYEQFF.

The chain carries TRBV5-5 and TRBJ2-7; D might be TRBD1 (5 bases). Germline assignment: CDR1 SGHKS and CDR2 YYEKEE (reference sequence). CDR3 size: 14 residues. The V gene lost 0 bases and the J gene lost 3 bases, with 10 bases spanning the gap. The CDR3 sequence is CASSLVTESYEQYF. Here the CDR3 DNA reads TGTGCCAGCAGCTTGGTGACAGAGAGCTACGAGCAGTACTTC.

The rearrangement links TRBV11-2 to TRBJ1-4; TRBD1 agrees at 7 bases. CDR1 and CDR2 from the germline V gene are SGHAT and FQNNGV. J lost 5 bases, V lost 6 bases, and 6 bases had no gene match. The CDR3 spans 14 residues. CDR3: CASRNRGQNEKLFF. The CDR3 nucleotides are TGTGCCAGCAGAAATAGGGGGCAGAATGAAAAACTGTTTTTT.

The gene calls are TRBV29-1 and TRBJ1-2; the D is unclear. Trimming took off 7 bases at V and 7 bases at J, with 7 bases between the two ends. CDR3 size: 9 residues. CDR1 SQVTM and CDR2 ANQGSEA come from the germline V gene. The CDR3 here is CSDSSGYTF. CDR3 coding DNA: TGCAGCGACTCGAGTGGCTACACCTTC.

The chain couples TRBV5-4 to TRBJ2-4; D perhaps matches TRBD1 (5 bases). Germline V gene data show CDR1 as SGHNT and CDR2 as YYREEE (reference sequence). V lost 0 bases to trimming and J lost 4 bases, with 8 bases between them. CDR3 length equals 14 residues. The CDR3 spells CASSLGQGKNIQYF. DNA of the CDR3: TGTGCCAGCAGCTTGGGTCAGGGTAAAAACATTCAGTACTTC. Looking up the rest from reference TRBV5-4 and TRBJ2-4 gives the full variable domain: ETGVTQSPTHLIKTRGQQVTLRCSSQSGHNTVSWYQQALGQGPQFIFQYYREEENGRGNFPPRFSGLQFPNYSSELNVNALELDDSALYLCASSLGQGKNIQYFGAGTRLSVL.

DNA of the CDR3: TGTGCCAGCAATTCGCCCAGACAGGGGGCGCTCCAAGAGACCCAGTACTTC. It codes for CASNSPRQGALQETQYF. The genes are TRBV28 and TRBJ2-5, with TRBD1 identical over 10 bases. CDR1 and CDR2 (germline): MDHEN, SYDVKM. Unmatched junction bases numbered 12, after V lost 7 bases and J lost 1 base. The CDR3 has 17 amino acids.

V gene TRBV5-6 combines with J gene TRBJ1-2; no definite D call. Trimming took off 2 bases at V and 8 bases at J, with 13 bases between the two ends. Germline V gene data show CDR1 as SGHDT and CDR2 as YYEEEE. There are 13 residues in the CDR3. The CDR3 DNA reads as TGTGCCAGCAGCTTTATCCAGGTTGCAGGCTACACCTTC. It specifies CASSFIQVAGYTF.

V gene TRBV5-4 combines with J gene TRBJ2-7; TRBD1 might be the D (6 bases). Trimming removed 0 bases from V and 4 bases from J, with 11 bases in between. This CDR3 spans 14 amino acids. The V gene's germline CDR1 is SGHNT and CDR2 YYREEE (reference sequence). The CDR3 coding sequence is TGTGCCAGCAGCTTGGGGGACAACAGGTACGAGCAGTACTTC. This encodes CASSLGDNRYEQYF.

J is TRBJ1-2 and V is TRBV4-3; D is perhaps TRBD1 (6 bases). The germline CDR1 and CDR2 sequences are LGHNA and YSLEER. This CDR3 region has 16 residues. V gave up 1 base and J gave up 2 bases, with 14 bases separating them. The CDR3 region is CASSQAMTGPNYGYTF. The CDR3 bases are TGCGCCAGCAGCCAAGCAATGACAGGCCCCAACTATGGCTACACCTTC.

The J gene is TRBJ2-3, the V gene TRBV24-1; perhaps TRBD1 as D (6 bases). The germline CDR1 and CDR2 sequences are KGHDR and SFDVKD. This CDR3 contains 15 residues. V lost 3 bases and J 5 bases, leaving 14 bases between the germline ends. The CDR3 DNA follows: TGTGCCACCAGTGATCCGGCCAGGGGTAAAGATACGCAGTATTTT. Translation gives CATSDPARGKDTQYF.

The chain has TRBV5-1 and TRBJ2-5, with D possibly matching TRBD1 (6 bases). Between the trimmed V and J ends, which lost 0 bases and 5 bases, there was a span of 11 bases. CDR1 is SGHRS and CDR2 is YFSETQ in the germline V gene. The CDR3 is 14 residues long. CDR3 loop: CASSLDRVGETQYF. The CDR3 nucleotides read TGCGCCAGCAGCTTGGACAGGGTGGGTGAGACCCAGTACTTC.

A single count supports this clone. This rearrangement joins TRBV7-9 to TRBJ2-3; 10 nucleotides match TRBD2. Germline assignment: CDR1 SEHNR and CDR2 FQNEAQ (reference sequence). The V gene end was trimmed by 2 bases and the J gene end by 4 bases; junction bases not matched to a gene: 15. CDR3 size: 19 residues. The CDR3 nucleotides are TGTGCCAGCAGCTTATTAGCCAGGGGTAGCGGGAGGATGGCAGATACGCAGTATTTT. Translating it yields CASSLLARGSGRMADTQYF. The full variable domain, its missing parts supplied by reference TRBV7-9 and TRBJ2-3, is DTGVSQNPRHKITKRGQNVTFRCDPISEHNRLYWYRQTLGQGPEFLTYFQNEAQLEKSRLLSDRFSAERPKGSFSTLEIQRTEQGDSAMYLCASSLLARGSGRMADTQYFGPGTRLTVL.

The rearrangement uses TRBV6-1 and TRBJ1-1; D is ambiguous. Germline CDR1 MNHNS, CDR2 SASEGT. Trimming left V 3 bases short and J 4 bases short, with 15 bases between. CDR3 length equals 15 residues. Written as DNA, the CDR3 is TGTGCCAGCAGTGAGCCTGGAGACGGAGGCACTGAAGCTTTCTTT. Amino acids: CASSEPGDGGTEAFF.

The chain combines TRBV4-1 with TRBJ1-1; D is possibly TRBD1 (5 bases). The CDR3 runs to 15 residues. Trimming took off 3 bases at V and 1 base at J, with 12 bases between the two ends. Germline lookup yields CDR1 MGHRA and CDR2 YSYEKL. The CDR3 here is CASSQVTGANTEAFF. The CDR3 nucleotides are TGCGCCAGCAGCCAGGTCACTGGGGCGAACACTGAAGCTTTCTTT.

The CDR3, as DNA: TGTGCCAGCAGTTACTCGATGCAGAAGAATCAGCCCCAGCATTTT. It yields the protein CASSYSMQKNQPQHF. J is TRBJ1-5 and V is TRBV6-5, with D unclear. V lost 0 bases to trimming and J lost 4 bases, with 10 bases between them. The CDR3 has 15 residues. The germline CDR1 and CDR2 sequences are MNHEY and SVGAGI.

The CDR3 is CASSQLGGVETLHF. The CDR3 nucleotides read TGTGCCAGCAGCCAACTAGGGGGCGTCGAGACCCTCCACTTT. This chain connects TRBV16 to TRBJ1-6; 7 nucleotides agree with TRBD1. Germline loops: CDR1 KGHSY, CDR2 FQNENV. This CDR3 is 14 amino acids long. With 2 bases clipped from V and 14 bases from J, the junction kept 9 bases outside the gene matches.

V is TRBV19 and J is TRBJ2-3, with 7 bases fitting TRBD1. This CDR3 has 15 amino acids. Germline V gene data show CDR1 as LNHDA and CDR2 as SQIVND (reference sequence). V dropped 5 bases and J dropped 6; count of bases not matched to a gene: 11. The CDR3 spells CASSGGQTWLDTQYF. The CDR3 DNA reads as TGTGCCAGTAGTGGGGGACAGACCTGGTTGGATACGCAGTATTTT.

This clone showed up just a few times. The gene calls are TRBV29-1 and TRBJ1-3; 8 bases line up with TRBD1. Per germline, CDR1 SQVTM and CDR2 ANQGSEA. The CDR3 totals 17 residues. Unmatched junction bases numbered 9, after V lost 2 bases and J lost 0 bases. This CDR3 is CSVETGGSLSSGNTIYF. The CDR3 bases are TGCAGCGTTGAAACAGGGGGAAGTCTGAGCTCTGGAAACACCATATATTTT.

This clone was detected only a few times. The chain joins TRBV5-6 to TRBJ1-3, with TRBD1 identical over 10 bases. The CDR3 consists of 16 residues. Trimming took 3 bases from V and 4 from J; bases not matched to a gene: 7. In germline, CDR1 is SGHDT, CDR2 YYEEEE. This CDR3 reads CASSWTGGTLGNTIYF. The CDR3 region has the DNA TGTGCCAGCAGCTGGACAGGGGGTACTCTAGGAAACACCATATATTTT.

The chain couples TRBV11-2 to TRBJ2-3; D ambiguous. V was cut by 3 bases and J by 0 bases, with 13 bases left in between. Germline CDR1 and CDR2: SGHAT and FQNNGV. This CDR3 contains 16 residues. The CDR3 sequence: CASSLGVDPSTDTQYF. The DNA for the CDR3 is TGTGCCAGCAGCTTGGGCGTTGACCCCAGCACAGATACGCAGTATTTT.

In DNA, the CDR3 is TGTGCCAGCAGCTTAATCGTTCGGGGGTGGTACGAGCAGTACTTC. Encoded protein: CASSLIVRGWYEQYF. The V call is TRBV7-4, the J call TRBJ2-7; D may be TRBD2 (6 bases). Germline V gives CDR1 SGHVT, CDR2 SQSDAQ. This CDR3 contains 15 residues. Trimming pared 2 bases from V and 4 bases from J, leaving 15 bases between.

CDR3 sequence reads: CASGAGEGTGELFF. Here the CDR3 DNA reads TGTGCCAGCGGGGCAGGGGAGGGGACCGGGGAGCTGTTTTTT. The chain links TRBV28 to TRBJ2-2; perhaps TRBD2 as D (7 bases). CDR1 and CDR2 (germline): MDHEN, SYDVKM. V lost 8 bases and J lost 5, with 15 bases in between. The CDR3 is 14 amino acids.